These 30 T cell receptor beta chains originate from one sample sequenced in a study of T-cell memory formation after mild COVID-19. TCRdb reanalysed the 5' RACE reads using MiXCR and keeps one entry per CDR3 protein. The profile covers a few hundred thousand distinct CDR3 sequences, with about 13% appearing a single time and roughly a fifth taken by the ten largest. The sequenced material came from PBMCs or a T cell subset sorted from them (not recorded which). These receptors all stem from a man aged 18-30 years who had mild COVID-19 (a few samples of this study predate the infection). Cell type and time point are not known.

The chain links TRBV4-1 to TRBJ2-7; perhaps TRBD1 as D (5 bases). V was cut by 0 bases and J by 2 bases, with 8 bases left in between. Germline V lookup: CDR1 MGHRA, CDR2 YSYEKL. The CDR3 consists of 14 residues. CDR3 DNA: TGCGCCAGCAGCCAAGATCTAGGGGCCTACGAGCAGTACTTC. Its translation: CASSQDLGAYEQYF.

This clonotype has a handful of counts. The chain links TRBV6-4 to TRBJ2-1; TRBD2 matches 9 bases. V trimming: 6 bases; J trimming: 3 bases; junction bases outside the gene matches: 9. Germline CDR1 MRHNA, CDR2 SNTAGT. The CDR3 runs to 16 residues. CDR3 sequence (DNA): TGTGCCAGCAGCGATTGGGCTAGCGGGGACTACAATGAGCAGTTCTTC. Protein sequence: CASSDWASGDYNEQFF.

This clonotype was counted between two and nine times. V usage is TRBV6-2 or TRBV6-3 and J usage is TRBJ2-1; 8 positions match TRBD1. Trimming took 5 bases from V and 10 from J; bases not matched to a gene: 10. Germline V gene data show CDR1 as MNHEY and CDR2 as SVGEGT. There are 14 residues in the CDR3. CDR3 protein: CASSNGRGLREQFF. DNA for the CDR3: TGTGCCAGCAGTAATGGCAGGGGGCTCAGGGAGCAGTTCTTC.

This clonotype was seen at least ten times. The chain is built from TRBV2 and TRBJ1-2, with D possibly being TRBD1 (6 bases). This CDR3 is 13 amino acids long. With 6 bases removed from V and 4 bases from J, the gap between germline ends came to 12 bases. CDR1 and CDR2 from the germline V gene are SNHLY and FYNNEI. The CDR3 DNA sequence: TGTGCCAGCAGGGACACAGGGTTCTATGGCTACACCTTC. Protein sequence: CASRDTGFYGYTF.

Only a few counts were recorded for this clonotype. V usage is TRBV7-7 and J usage is TRBJ2-5; TRBD2 matches at 8 bases. The CDR3 contains 15 residues. Germline loops: CDR1 SSHAT, CDR2 FNYEAQ (reference sequence). The V gene end was trimmed by 1 base and the J gene end by 2 bases; junction bases not matched to a gene: 3. The CDR3 DNA sequence: TGTGCCAGCAGCTTAGGGATAGCGGGACAAGAGACCCAGTACTTC. This sequence encodes CASSLGIAGQETQYF.

V usage is TRBV7-2 and J usage is TRBJ2-3; no clear D gene. Germline V lookup: CDR1 SGHTA, CDR2 FQGNSA. Trimming pared 0 bases from V and 0 bases from J, leaving 10 bases between. CDR3 size: 16 residues. The CDR3: CASSLAGGHSTDTQYF. Here the CDR3 DNA reads TGTGCCAGCAGCTTAGCTGGCGGCCACAGCACAGATACGCAGTATTTT. The variable domain in full, completed from reference TRBV7-2 and TRBJ2-3, reads GAGVSQSPSNKVTEKGKDVELRCDPISGHTALYWYRQSLGQGLEFLIYFQGNSAPDKSGLPSDRFSAERTGGSVSTLTIQRTQQEDSAVYLCASSLAGGHSTDTQYFGPGTRLTVL.

This clonotype was detected a few times. J is TRBJ2-5 and V is TRBV10-3; the match to TRBD2 covers 12 bases. CDR1 is ENHRY and CDR2 is SYGVKD in the germline V gene. The CDR3 is made up of 16 amino acids. The V and J ends lost 6 bases and 1 base, in that order; junction bases with no gene match: 6. CDR3 amino acids: CAIRNGLAGFQETQYF. The CDR3 DNA is TGTGCCATCAGAAATGGACTAGCGGGGTTCCAAGAGACCCAGTACTTC.

The sample holds many counts of this clonotype. The V and J genes are TRBV7-2 and TRBJ2-1; D may be TRBD2 (6 bases). The V and J ends lost 1 base and 3 bases respectively, with 10 bases between them. Germline CDR1 reads SGHTA; CDR2 reads FQGNSA. The CDR3 extends over 15 amino acids. The CDR3 here is CASSLVGGFYNEQFF. DNA of the CDR3: TGTGCCAGCAGCTTAGTGGGAGGATTCTACAATGAGCAGTTCTTC.

This clonotype was recorded at least ten times. J is TRBJ2-7 and V is TRBV5-1; D unclear. Trimming left V 0 bases short and J 1 base short, with 8 bases between. Germline V CDR1 and CDR2: SGHRS, YFSETQ. This CDR3 contains 14 residues. The CDR3 protein is CASSLDSDSYEQYF. The DNA of the CDR3 is TGCGCCAGCAGCTTGGACAGCGATTCCTACGAGCAGTACTTC.

The gene calls are TRBV3-1 and TRBJ1-6; TRBD1 matches at 8 bases. The V segment lost 0 bases and the J segment 11 bases; nucleotides outside the gene matches: 3. The CDR3 runs to 14 residues. Looked up from germline, CDR1 is LGHDT and CDR2 is YNNKEL (reference sequence). CDR3 sequence: CASSQDATGAPLHF. The CDR3 bases are TGTGCCAGCAGCCAAGATGCGACAGGGGCACCCCTCCACTTT.

A few counts support this clonotype. V gene TRBV5-6 combines with J gene TRBJ2-5; D not resolved. The CDR3 sequence is 12 residues long. Trimming pared 0 bases from V and 13 bases from J, leaving 13 bases between. Germline V gene lookup returns CDR1 SGHDT and CDR2 YYEEEE. The CDR3 here is CASSLAIGPAYF. The CDR3 DNA reads as TGTGCCAGCAGCTTGGCTATAGGGCCAGCGTACTTC.

The chain recombines TRBV12-3 or TRBV12-4 with TRBJ1-4, with D possibly matching TRBD1 (6 bases). CDR3 size: 14 residues. The V end lost 4 bases, the J end lost 7 bases, and 13 bases lay between the germline ends. The CDR3 loop reads CASSSSGAGEKLFF. The DNA for the CDR3 is TGTGCCAGCAGTTCTTCAGGGGCTGGTGAAAAACTGTTTTTT.

This clonotype has only a few counts. The chain has TRBV11-2 and TRBJ2-7, with D possibly matching TRBD1 (6 bases). The CDR3 runs to 14 residues. The germline CDR1 and CDR2 sequences are SGHAT and FQNNGV. The V and J ends lost 2 bases and 7 bases respectively, with 15 bases between them. CDR3 nucleotide sequence: TGTGCCAGCAGCTTACGCCCAGGGGTGAGGGAGCAGTACGTC. Its protein product is CASSLRPGVREQYV.

In this sample, this clonotype turned up once. The chain employs TRBV24-1 and TRBJ2-1; possibly TRBD2 for D (6 bases). The ends were cut back, 4 bases at V and 4 bases at J, with 10 bases in the middle. The CDR3 runs to 14 residues. Germline-derived CDR1 and CDR2 are KGHDR and SFDVKD. The CDR3, as DNA: TGTGCCACCAGTGACGAGCGGGTGTACAATGAGCAGTTCTTC. Its protein product is CATSDERVYNEQFF.

In this sample, this clonotype turned up a few times. The chain carries TRBV6-2 or TRBV6-3 and TRBJ1-1; D unclear. The CDR3 sequence is 16 residues long. The germline gives CDR1 MNHEY, CDR2 SVGEGT. V was clipped by 5 bases and J by 1 base, with 17 bases between them. The DNA for the CDR3 is TGTGCCAGCAGTCTTCGGACCCGACATGGGAACACTGAAGCTTTCTTT. It translates to CASSLRTRHGNTEAFF.

This clonotype was seen a handful of times. The chain joins TRBV7-8 to TRBJ1-1, with 8 nucleotides matching TRBD1. Per germline, CDR1 SGHVS and CDR2 FQNEAQ. V shed 4 bases, J shed 5 bases, and the junction held 6 bases outside the gene matches. CDR3 length: 14 amino acids. In nucleotides, the CDR3 is TGTGCCAGCAGCTCCCAGGGGGCGCGAACTGAAGCTTTCTTT. Protein product: CASSSQGARTEAFF.

The chain couples TRBV6-5 to TRBJ1-2; TRBD1 is a possible D gene (5 bases). Germline CDR1 is MNHEY and CDR2 is SVGAGI. V dropped 5 bases and J dropped 5 bases, with 12 bases sitting between them. CDR3 length: 13 amino acids. For the CDR3, the DNA is TGTGCCAGCAGTGGGACTCAATTGTATGGCTACACCTTC. The encoded protein is CASSGTQLYGYTF.

This clonotype was recorded many times. The rearrangement uses TRBV19 and TRBJ2-7; no firm D call. The V end lost 1 base, the J end lost 3 bases, and 7 bases lay between the germline ends. This CDR3 has 13 residues. Germline V lookup: CDR1 LNHDA, CDR2 SQIVND (reference sequence). The CDR3 reads CASSIAGGYEQYF. The CDR3 coding sequence is TGTGCCAGTAGTATAGCCGGCGGCTACGAGCAGTACTTC.

The chain joins TRBV19 to TRBJ1-4, with D perhaps matching TRBD1 (5 bases). The V end lost 5 bases, the J end lost 8 bases, and 9 bases lay between the germline ends. Germline CDR1 and CDR2: LNHDA and SQIVND (reference sequence). This CDR3 region has 12 residues. The CDR3 DNA reads as TGTGCCAGTAGTCCGGCAGGGGAAAAACTGTTTTTT. Its translation is CASSPAGEKLFF. Full variable domain (rest looked up from reference TRBV19 and TRBJ1-4): DGGITQSPKYLFRKEGQNVTLSCEQNLNHDAMYWYRQDPGQGLRLIYYSQIVNDFQKGDIAEGYSVSREKKESFPLTVTSAQKNPTAFYLCASSPAGEKLFFGSGTQLSVL.

V and J are TRBV18 and TRBJ2-1; D gene uncertain. V lost 0 bases to trimming and J lost 0 bases, with 9 bases between them. The germline V gene encodes CDR1 KGHSH and CDR2 LQKENI. The CDR3 length is 16 residues. The CDR3 is CASSPPRQSSYNEQFF. CDR3 sequence (DNA): TGTGCCAGCTCACCACCGCGGCAGAGCTCCTACAATGAGCAGTTCTTC.

In this sample, this clonotype turned up a few times. The V call is TRBV20-1, the J call TRBJ2-3, with 8 bases fitting TRBD2. J gave up 1 base and V 5 bases, and 2 bases lay outside the gene matches. CDR3 length equals 13 residues. Germline V gene data show CDR1 as DFQATT and CDR2 as SNEGSKA (reference sequence). CDR3 loop: CSASTSGTDTQYF. The CDR3 DNA reads as TGCAGTGCTTCGACTAGCGGCACAGATACGCAGTATTTT.

This clonotype was observed a few times. V is TRBV6-1 and J is TRBJ1-2; D gene uncertain. V was trimmed by 4 bases and J by 4 bases, leaving 7 bases between them. The germline V gene encodes CDR1 MNHNS and CDR2 SASEGT. There are 12 residues in the CDR3. CDR3 protein: CASSVTVYGYTF. The DNA for the CDR3 is TGTGCCAGCAGTGTGACGGTCTATGGCTACACCTTC.

By share, this clonotype counts as medium-sized. The rearrangement joins TRBV24-1 to TRBJ2-1; D is ambiguous. V was clipped by 3 bases and J by 3 bases, with 5 bases between them. CDR1 is KGHDR, CDR2 SFDVKD, per germline. There are 13 residues in the CDR3. The CDR3 here is CATSDRLYNEQFF. CDR3 DNA sequence: TGTGCCACCAGTGATCGTCTCTACAATGAGCAGTTCTTC.

This clonotype was seen only a few times. The chain recombines TRBV6-6 with TRBJ1-6, with unresolved D. The V gene's germline CDR1 is MNHNY and CDR2 SVGAGI (reference sequence). The CDR3 is made up of 13 amino acids. Trimming removed 0 bases from V and 8 bases from J, with 5 bases in between. DNA for the CDR3: TGTGCCAGCAGTTACTCGTGGGATTCACCCCTCCACTTT. It codes for CASSYSWDSPLHF.

For the CDR3, the DNA is TGTGCCAGCAGCCCACTCGGGACGGCCTATGGCTACACCTTC. Translated, it gives CASSPLGTAYGYTF. The chain uses TRBV7-2 and TRBJ1-2; D perhaps matches TRBD1 (5 bases). The length of the CDR3 is 14 residues. Germline CDR1 is SGHTA and CDR2 is FQGNSA. V was cut by 5 bases and J by 4 bases, with 14 bases left in between.

The V gene is TRBV28, the J gene TRBJ1-6; 8 nucleotides agree with TRBD1. The CDR3 has 14 residues. V was clipped by 6 bases and J by 9 bases; unmatched bases: 7. Germline CDR1 reads MDHEN; CDR2 reads SYDVKM. The CDR3 DNA reads as TGTGCCAGCAGGGTGGGACAGGTTTTTTCACCCCTCCACTTT. Translation gives CASRVGQVFSPLHF. Variable domain in full (rest from reference TRBV28 and TRBJ1-6): DVKVTQSSRYLVKRTGEKVFLECVQDMDHENMFWYRQDPGLGLRLIYFSYDVKMKEKGDIPEGYSVSREKKERFSLILESASTNQTSMYLCASRVGQVFSPLHFGNGTRLTVT.

This clonotype was detected a few times. The chain couples TRBV6-2 or TRBV6-3 to TRBJ1-1; D gene unclear. CDR3 length: 18 residues. Germline V gene sequence: CDR1 MNHEY, CDR2 SVGEGT. Trimming removed 3 bases at V and 5 bases at J, with 25 bases between. CDR3 loop: CASSYSFNSVGIETEAFF. The CDR3 bases are TGTGCCAGCAGTTATTCGTTTAATTCGGTGGGAATCGAAACTGAAGCTTTCTTT.

This clonotype has just a few counts. The chain has TRBV2 and TRBJ1-1; D gene uncertain. Between the trimmed V and J ends, which lost 7 bases and 3 bases, there was a span of 18 bases. The length of the CDR3 is 15 residues. CDR1 and CDR2 (germline): SNHLY, FYNNEI. CDR3 sequence: CASTNTAPPDTEAFF. In DNA form, the CDR3 reads TGTGCCAGCACAAATACCGCCCCGCCGGACACTGAAGCTTTCTTT.

The chain has TRBV29-1 and TRBJ2-1; a possible D gene is TRBD1 (6 bases). With 7 bases removed from V and 2 bases from J, the gap between germline ends came to 12 bases. The CDR3 is 13 residues long. The germline V gene encodes CDR1 SQVTM and CDR2 ANQGSEA. As DNA, the CDR3 is TGCAGCGGGAGGACAGACCCCTACAATGAGCAGTTCTTC. This gives the protein CSGRTDPYNEQFF.

This clonotype came up a few times. The rearrangement links TRBV27 to TRBJ1-1; D gene ambiguous. The CDR3 is 14 amino acids. Between the trimmed V and J ends, which lost 3 bases and 0 bases, there was a span of 8 bases. CDR1 is MNHEY, CDR2 SMNVEV, per germline (reference sequence). The CDR3 sequence is CASSLVAVNTEAFF. CDR3 DNA sequence: TGTGCCAGCAGTTTGGTAGCGGTGAACACTGAAGCTTTCTTT.